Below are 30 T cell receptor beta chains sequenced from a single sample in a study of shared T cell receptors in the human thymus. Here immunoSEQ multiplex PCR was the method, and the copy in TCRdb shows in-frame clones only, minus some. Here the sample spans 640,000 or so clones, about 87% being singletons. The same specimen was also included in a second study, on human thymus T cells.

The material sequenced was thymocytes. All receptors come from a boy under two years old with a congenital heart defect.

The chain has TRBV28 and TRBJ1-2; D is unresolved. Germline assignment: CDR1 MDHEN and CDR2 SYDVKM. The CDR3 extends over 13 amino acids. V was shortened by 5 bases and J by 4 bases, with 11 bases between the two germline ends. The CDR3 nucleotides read TGTGCCAGCAGTCAACCGAGGAGCTATGGCTACACCTTC. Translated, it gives CASSQPRSYGYTF.

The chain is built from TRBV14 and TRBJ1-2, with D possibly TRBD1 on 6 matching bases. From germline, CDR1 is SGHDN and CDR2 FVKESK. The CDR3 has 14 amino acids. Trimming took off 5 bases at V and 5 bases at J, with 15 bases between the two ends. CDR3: CASSYTDRRYGYTF. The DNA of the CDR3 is TGTGCCAGCAGCTATACGGACAGAAGATATGGCTACACCTTC.

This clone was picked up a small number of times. The CDR3 DNA reads TGTGCCAGCAGCCAAGATATTGATCAGCCCCAGCATTTT. Residues: CASSQDIDQPQHF. The J gene is TRBJ1-5, the V gene TRBV4-2; D unclear. This CDR3 has 13 residues. V lost 0 bases and J 5 bases, leaving 5 bases between the germline ends. Germline loops: CDR1 LGHNA, CDR2 YNFKEQ.

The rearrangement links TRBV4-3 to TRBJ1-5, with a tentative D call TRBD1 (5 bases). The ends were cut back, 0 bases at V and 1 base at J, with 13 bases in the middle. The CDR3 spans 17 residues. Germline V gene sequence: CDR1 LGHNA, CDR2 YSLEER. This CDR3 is CASSQDRGGDSNQPQHF. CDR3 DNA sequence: TGCGCCAGCAGCCAAGATCGGGGGGGGGACAGCAATCAGCCCCAGCATTTT.

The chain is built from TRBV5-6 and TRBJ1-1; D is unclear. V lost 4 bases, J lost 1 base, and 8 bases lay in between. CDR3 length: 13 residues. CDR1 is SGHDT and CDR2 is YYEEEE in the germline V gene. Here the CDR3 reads CASSHTKNTEAFF. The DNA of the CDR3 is TGTGCCAGCAGCCACACAAAGAACACTGAAGCTTTCTTT.

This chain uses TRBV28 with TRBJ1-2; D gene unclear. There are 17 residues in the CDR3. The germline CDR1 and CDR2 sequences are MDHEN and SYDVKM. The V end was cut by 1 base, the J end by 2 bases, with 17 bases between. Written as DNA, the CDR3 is TGTGCCAGCAGTTTATCCCAACCTTTACAGAGCAACTATGGCTACACCTTC. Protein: CASSLSQPLQSNYGYTF.

The CDR3 here is CASSEALWRGPPPTQYF. The CDR3 nucleotides read TGTGCCAGCAGTGAAGCGCTCTGGCGGGGGCCACCCCCGACCCAGTACTTC. The chain has TRBV2 and TRBJ2-5; the D gene is possibly TRBD2 (7 bases). V was trimmed by 0 bases and J by 7 bases, leaving 21 bases between them. CDR1 SNHLY and CDR2 FYNNEI come from the germline V gene. This CDR3 region has 17 residues.

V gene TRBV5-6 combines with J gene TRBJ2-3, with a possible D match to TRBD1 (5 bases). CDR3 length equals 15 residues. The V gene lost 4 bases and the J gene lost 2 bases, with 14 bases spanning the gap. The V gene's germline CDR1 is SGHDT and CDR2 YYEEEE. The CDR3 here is CASSPPKGNTDTQYF. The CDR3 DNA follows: TGTGCCAGCAGCCCCCCAAAGGGGAACACAGATACGCAGTATTTT. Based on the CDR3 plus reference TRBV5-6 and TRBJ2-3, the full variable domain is DAGVTQSPTHLIKTRGQQVTLRCSPKSGHDTVSWYQQALGQGPQFIFQYYEEEERQRGNFPDRFSGHQFPNYSSELNVNALLLGDSALYLCASSPPKGNTDTQYFGPGTRLTVL.

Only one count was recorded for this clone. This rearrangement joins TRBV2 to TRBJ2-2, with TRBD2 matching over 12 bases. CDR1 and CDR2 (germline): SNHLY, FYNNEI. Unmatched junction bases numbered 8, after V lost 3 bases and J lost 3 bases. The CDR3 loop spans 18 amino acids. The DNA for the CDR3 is TGTGCCAGCAGTGACTTCCGCCTAGCGGGGGGGGACACCGGGGAGCTGTTTTTT. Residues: CASSDFRLAGGDTGELFF.

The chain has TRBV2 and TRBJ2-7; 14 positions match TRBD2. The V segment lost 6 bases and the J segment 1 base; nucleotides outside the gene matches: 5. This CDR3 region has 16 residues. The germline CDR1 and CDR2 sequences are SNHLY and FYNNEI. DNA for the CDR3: TGTGCCAGCAGCGCCGGGACTAGCGGGGGATCCTACGAGCAGTACTTC. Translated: CASSAGTSGGSYEQYF. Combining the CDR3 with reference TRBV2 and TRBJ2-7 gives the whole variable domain EPEVTQTPSHQVTQMGQEVILRCVPISNHLYFYWYRQILGQKVEFLVSFYNNEISEKSEIFDDQFSVERPDGSNFTLKIRSTKLEDSAMYFCASSAGTSGGSYEQYFGPGTRLTVT.

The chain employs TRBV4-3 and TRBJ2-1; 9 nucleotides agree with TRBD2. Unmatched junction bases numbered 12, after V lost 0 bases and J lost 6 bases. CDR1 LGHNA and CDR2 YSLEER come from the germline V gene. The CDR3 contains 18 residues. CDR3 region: CASSQELGLAGSGNEQFF. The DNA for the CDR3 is TGCGCCAGCAGCCAAGAACTCGGTCTAGCGGGATCGGGCAATGAGCAGTTCTTC.

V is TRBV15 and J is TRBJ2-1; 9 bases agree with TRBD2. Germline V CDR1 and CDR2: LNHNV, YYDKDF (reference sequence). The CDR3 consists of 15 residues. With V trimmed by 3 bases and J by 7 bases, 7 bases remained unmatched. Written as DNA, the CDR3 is TGTGCCACCAGCAGTGGTCCTAGCGGGGAGAATGAGCAGTTCTTC. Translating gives CATSSGPSGENEQFF.

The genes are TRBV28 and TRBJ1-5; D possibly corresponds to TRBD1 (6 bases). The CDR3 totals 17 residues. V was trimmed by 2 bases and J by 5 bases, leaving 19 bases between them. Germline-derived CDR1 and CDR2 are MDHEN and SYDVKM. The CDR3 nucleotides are TGTGCCAGCAGTTTAGGGCAGGGGTTTAAAGGCGATCAGCCCCAGCATTTT. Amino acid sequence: CASSLGQGFKGDQPQHF.

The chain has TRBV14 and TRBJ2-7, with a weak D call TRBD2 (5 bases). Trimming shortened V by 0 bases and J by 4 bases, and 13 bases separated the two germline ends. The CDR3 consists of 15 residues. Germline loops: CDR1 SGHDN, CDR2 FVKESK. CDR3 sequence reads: CASSQEDARGYEQYF. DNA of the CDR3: TGTGCCAGCAGCCAAGAAGACGCCCGGGGATACGAGCAGTACTTC.

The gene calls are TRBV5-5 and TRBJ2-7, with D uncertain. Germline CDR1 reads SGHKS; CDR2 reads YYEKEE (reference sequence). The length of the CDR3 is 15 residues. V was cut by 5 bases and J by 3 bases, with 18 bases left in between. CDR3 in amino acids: CASSPSLYRYYEQYF. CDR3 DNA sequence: TGTGCCAGCAGTCCAAGTCTTTACCGGTACTACGAGCAGTACTTC.

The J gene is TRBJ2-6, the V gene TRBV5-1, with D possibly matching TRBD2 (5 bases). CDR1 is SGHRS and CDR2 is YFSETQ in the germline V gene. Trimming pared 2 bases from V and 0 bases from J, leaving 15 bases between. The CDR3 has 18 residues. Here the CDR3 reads CASSFGPRGRSGANVLTF. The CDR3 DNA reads TGCGCCAGCAGCTTCGGACCGCGAGGGCGCTCTGGGGCCAACGTCCTGACTTTC.

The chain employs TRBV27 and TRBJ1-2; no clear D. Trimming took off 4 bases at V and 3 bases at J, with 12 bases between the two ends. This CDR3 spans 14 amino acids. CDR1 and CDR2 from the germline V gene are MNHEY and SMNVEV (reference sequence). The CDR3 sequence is CASSSDSTDYGYTF. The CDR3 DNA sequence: TGTGCCAGCAGTTCGGACTCTACCGACTATGGCTACACCTTC.

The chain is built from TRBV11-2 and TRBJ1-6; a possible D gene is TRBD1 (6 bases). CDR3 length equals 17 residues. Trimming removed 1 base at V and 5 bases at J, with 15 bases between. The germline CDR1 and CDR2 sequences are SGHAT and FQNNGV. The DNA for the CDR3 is TGTGCCAGCAGCTTAGGAACGGGGACACTGGATAATTCACCCCTCCACTTT. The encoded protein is CASSLGTGTLDNSPLHF. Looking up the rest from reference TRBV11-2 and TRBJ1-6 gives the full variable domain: EAGVAQSPRYKIIEKRQSVAFWCNPISGHATLYWYQQILGQGPKLLIQFQNNGVVDDSQLPKDRFSAERLKGVDSTLKIQPAKLEDSAVYLCASSLGTGTLDNSPLHFGNGTRLTVT.

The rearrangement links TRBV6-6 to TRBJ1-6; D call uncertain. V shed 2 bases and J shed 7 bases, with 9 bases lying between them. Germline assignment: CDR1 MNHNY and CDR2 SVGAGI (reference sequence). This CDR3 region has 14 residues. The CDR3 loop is CASSYSVVNSPLHF. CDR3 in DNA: TGTGCCAGCAGTTACAGCGTAGTGAATTCACCCCTCCACTTT.

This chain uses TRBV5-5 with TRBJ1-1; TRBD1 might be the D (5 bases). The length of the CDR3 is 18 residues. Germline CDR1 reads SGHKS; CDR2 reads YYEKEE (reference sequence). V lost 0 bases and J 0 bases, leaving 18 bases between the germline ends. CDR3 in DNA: TGTGCCAGCAGCTTGGGGGGTCAGGGCGATGGGATGAACACTGAAGCTTTCTTT. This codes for CASSLGGQGDGMNTEAFF.

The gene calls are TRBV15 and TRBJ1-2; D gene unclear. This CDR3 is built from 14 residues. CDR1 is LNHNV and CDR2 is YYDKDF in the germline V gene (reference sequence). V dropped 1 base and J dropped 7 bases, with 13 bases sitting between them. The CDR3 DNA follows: TGTGCCACCAGCAGAGGCTGGAGAACCAGTGGCTACACCTTC. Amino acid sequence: CATSRGWRTSGYTF.

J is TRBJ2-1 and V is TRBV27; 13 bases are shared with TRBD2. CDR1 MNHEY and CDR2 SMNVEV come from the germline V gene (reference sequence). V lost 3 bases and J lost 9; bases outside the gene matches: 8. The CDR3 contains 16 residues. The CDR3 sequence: CASSLTSGRIYTEQFF. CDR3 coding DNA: TGTGCCAGCAGTTTGACTAGCGGGAGGATCTATACTGAGCAGTTCTTC.

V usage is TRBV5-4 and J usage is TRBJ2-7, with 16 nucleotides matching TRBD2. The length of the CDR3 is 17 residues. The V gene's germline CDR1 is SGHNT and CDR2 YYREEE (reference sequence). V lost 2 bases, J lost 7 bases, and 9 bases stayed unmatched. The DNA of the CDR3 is TGTGCCAGCAGCTTAATGGGACTAGCGGGAGGGCCTTGGGAGCAGTACTTC. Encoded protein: CASSLMGLAGGPWEQYF.

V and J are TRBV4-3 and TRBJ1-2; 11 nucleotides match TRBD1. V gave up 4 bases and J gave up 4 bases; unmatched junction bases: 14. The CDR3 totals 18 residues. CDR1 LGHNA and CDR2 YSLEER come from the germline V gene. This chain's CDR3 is CASSLWTGGPGLSYGYTF. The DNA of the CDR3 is TGCGCCAGCAGCCTCTGGACAGGGGGCCCCGGCCTATCCTATGGCTACACCTTC.

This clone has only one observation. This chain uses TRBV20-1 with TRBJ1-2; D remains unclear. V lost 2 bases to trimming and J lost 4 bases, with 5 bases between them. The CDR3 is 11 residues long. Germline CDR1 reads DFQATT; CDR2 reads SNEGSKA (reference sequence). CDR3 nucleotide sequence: TGCAGTGCTAGATCCAGCTATGGCTACACCTTC. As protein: CSARSSYGYTF.

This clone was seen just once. The CDR3 region is CASSQGTDRVAFF. CDR3 bases: TGCGCCAGCAGCCAAGGGACGGACAGGGTGGCTTTCTTT. The genes are TRBV4-1 and TRBJ1-1; 8 bases are a match to TRBD1. Germline V gene lookup returns CDR1 MGHRA and CDR2 YSYEKL. Germline trimming cut 1 base from V and 11 bases from J; bases unmatched to any gene: 6. The CDR3 has 13 amino acids.

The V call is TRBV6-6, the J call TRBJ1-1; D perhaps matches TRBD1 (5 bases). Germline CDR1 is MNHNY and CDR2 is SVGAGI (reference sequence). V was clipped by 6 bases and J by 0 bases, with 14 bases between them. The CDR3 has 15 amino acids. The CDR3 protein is CASSLLGVLNTEAFF. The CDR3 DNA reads TGTGCCAGCAGCCTATTAGGGGTTTTGAACACTGAAGCTTTCTTT.

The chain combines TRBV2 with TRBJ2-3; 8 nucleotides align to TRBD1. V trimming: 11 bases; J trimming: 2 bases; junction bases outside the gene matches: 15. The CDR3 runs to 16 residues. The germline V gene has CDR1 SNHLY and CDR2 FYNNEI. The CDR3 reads CARSTGQGDFTDTQYF. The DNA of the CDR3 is TGTGCCCGCTCGACTGGACAGGGAGACTTCACAGATACGCAGTATTTT.

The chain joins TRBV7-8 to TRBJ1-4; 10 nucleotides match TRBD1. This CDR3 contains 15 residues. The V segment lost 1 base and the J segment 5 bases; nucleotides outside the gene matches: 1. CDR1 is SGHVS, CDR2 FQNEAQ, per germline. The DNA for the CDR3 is TGTGCCAGCAGCTTAGTGGGACAGGGGAATGAAAAACTGTTTTTT. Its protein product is CASSLVGQGNEKLFF. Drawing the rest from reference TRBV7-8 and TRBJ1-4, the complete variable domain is GAGVSQSPRYKVAKRGQDVALRCDPISGHVSLFWYQQALGQGPEFLTYFQNEAQLDKSGLPSDRFFAERPEGSVSTLKIQRTQQEDSAVYLCASSLVGQGNEKLFFGSGTQLSVL.

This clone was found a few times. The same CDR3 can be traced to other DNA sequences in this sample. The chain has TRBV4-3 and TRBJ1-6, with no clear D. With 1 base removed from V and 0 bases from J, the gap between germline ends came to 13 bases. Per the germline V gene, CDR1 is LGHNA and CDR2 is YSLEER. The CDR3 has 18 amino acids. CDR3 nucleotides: TGCGCCAGCAGCCAAGGACGCCTTGGGAGCTCCTATAATTCACCCCTCCACTTT. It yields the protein CASSQGRLGSSYNSPLHF.